Each of the 21 T cell receptor beta chains below was sequenced from the same sample in a study of naive and memory T cell subsets. Broader study findings: A few larger clonotypes appeared in naive repertoires, especially CD8, possibly memory cells re-expressing CD45RA.

An equimolar mix of two oligonucleotides served as the beta constant-region primer for TRBC1 and TRBC2. Ligated cDNA was amplified by four rounds of PCR with nested alpha and beta constant-region primers and SP2. TCRdb re-called the UMI-ligation and nested PCR reads with MiXCR, one entry per CDR3 protein. The data show roughly 140,000 distinct CDR3 sequences, approximately 18% seen once. Antigens for these TCRs are unknown. Sequencing used naive CD8+ T cells from blood. The receptors were gathered from a human donor in good health.

The J gene is TRBJ2-7, the V gene TRBV7-9, with D possibly TRBD1 on 6 matching bases. The V end lost 5 bases, the J end lost 2 bases, and 13 bases lay between the germline ends. The CDR3 runs to 14 residues. CDR1 SEHNR and CDR2 FQNEAQ come from the germline V gene (reference sequence). The CDR3 here is CASSGPGQTYEQYF. CDR3 DNA: TGTGCCAGCAGCGGGCCGGGACAAACCTACGAGCAGTACTTC.

The chain employs TRBV20-1 and TRBJ2-1; no clear D. CDR3 length: 15 residues. The V end lost 3 bases, the J end lost 0 bases, and 12 bases lay between the germline ends. From germline, CDR1 is DFQATT and CDR2 SNEGSKA (reference sequence). The DNA for the CDR3 is TGCAGTGCTAGCGGGTTGGTAGCCTCCTACAATGAGCAGTTCTTC. This encodes CSASGLVASYNEQFF.

The V and J genes are TRBV12-3 or TRBV12-4 and TRBJ2-7, with 10 bases identical to TRBD2. V lost 3 bases to trimming and J lost 2 bases; unmatched junction nucleotides: 16. This CDR3 is built from 19 residues. The CDR3 region is CASSLLLLAGVDSPYEQYF. The DNA of the CDR3 is TGTGCCAGCAGTTTGCTGCTGCTAGCGGGAGTAGATTCCCCCTACGAGCAGTACTTC.

The CDR3 DNA sequence: TGTGCCAGCAGTTTCCGCACAGGATCGGACGGAGCCTACGAGCAGTACTTC. Its protein is CASSFRTGSDGAYEQYF. The chain is built from TRBV12-3 or TRBV12-4 and TRBJ2-7, with D possibly matching TRBD1 (5 bases). CDR3 length: 17 amino acids. Trimming cost V 3 bases and J 2 bases, with 20 bases left between them.

The chain recombines TRBV28 with TRBJ2-7; the D gene is possibly TRBD1 (5 bases). This CDR3 is 14 amino acids long. CDR1 is MDHEN and CDR2 is SYDVKM in the germline V gene. The V and J ends lost 2 bases and 2 bases respectively, with 10 bases between them. CDR3 sequence (DNA): TGTGCCAGCAGTTTAATTCCAGGGACCTACGAGCAGTACTTC. This codes for CASSLIPGTYEQYF.

This clonotype appeared once. The chain uses TRBV5-6 and TRBJ2-1; TRBD2 might be the D (5 bases). V shed 7 bases and J shed 0 bases, with 8 bases lying between them. Germline CDR1 and CDR2: SGHDT and YYEEEE. The CDR3 runs to 13 residues. CDR3 protein: CASEAGSYNEQFF. The CDR3, as DNA: TGTGCCAGCGAGGCGGGCTCCTACAATGAGCAGTTCTTC.

The rearrangement uses TRBV28 and TRBJ1-1; a possible D gene is TRBD1 (6 bases). Trimming left V 8 bases short and J 1 base short, with 8 bases between. The CDR3 covers 12 residues. Germline V gives CDR1 MDHEN, CDR2 SYDVKM. The CDR3 loop reads CASQGGNTEAFF. The CDR3, as DNA: TGTGCCAGCCAAGGGGGGAACACTGAAGCTTTCTTT.

In its sample, this clonotype was seen a few times. The rearrangement joins TRBV5-8 to TRBJ2-3; D gene uncertain. The germline V gene encodes CDR1 SGHTS and CDR2 YDEGEE. The CDR3 has 17 amino acids. The V end lost 0 bases, the J end lost 7 bases, and 21 bases lay between the germline ends. The CDR3 DNA follows: TGTGCCAGCAGCTTGGCTCAATCTATGGCCAGATGGTATACGCAGTATTTT. Translated, it gives CASSLAQSMARWYTQYF.

This clonotype was picked up a small number of times. V and J are TRBV27 and TRBJ2-7; D unresolved. Per germline, CDR1 MNHEY and CDR2 SMNVEV (reference sequence). Trimming removed 3 bases from V and 0 bases from J, with 15 bases in between. This CDR3 spans 16 amino acids. The DNA of the CDR3 is TGTGCCAGCAGTTTGAAGGGCCCCCTGAGCTCCTACGAGCAGTACTTC. Residues: CASSLKGPLSSYEQYF.

This clonotype came up many times. The rearrangement links TRBV29-1 to TRBJ1-1, with 7 bases fitting TRBD1. The V segment lost 6 bases and the J segment 4 bases; nucleotides outside the gene matches: 5. Germline V lookup: CDR1 SQVTM, CDR2 ANQGSEA. The CDR3 is 12 amino acids. The CDR3 region is CSVAPGGTEAFF. CDR3 nucleotide sequence: TGCAGCGTAGCCCCAGGGGGCACTGAAGCTTTCTTT.

This clonotype was seen a few times. The chain employs TRBV4-3 and TRBJ2-5; possible D gene TRBD1, 5 bases. With 0 bases removed from V and 0 bases from J, the gap between germline ends came to 14 bases. The CDR3 is 17 amino acids. Per the germline V gene, CDR1 is LGHNA and CDR2 is YSLEER. The CDR3 loop is CASSQETGRAYQETQYF. The CDR3 DNA follows: TGCGCCAGCAGCCAAGAAACCGGCAGGGCGTACCAAGAGACCCAGTACTTC.

This clonotype was recorded a few times. The chain uses TRBV6-5 and TRBJ2-7; D possibly matches TRBD1 or TRBD2 (5 bases each). Germline-derived CDR1 and CDR2 are MNHEY and SVGAGI. Between the trimmed V and J ends, which lost 2 bases and 5 bases, there was a span of 13 bases. The CDR3 consists of 14 residues. The CDR3 is CASSYGTASHEQYF. Here the CDR3 DNA reads TGTGCCAGCAGTTACGGGACGGCATCTCACGAGCAGTACTTC.

Only a few counts were recorded for this clonotype. V gene TRBV28 combines with J gene TRBJ2-7; the match to TRBD2 covers 8 bases. The CDR3 length is 14 residues. The V and J ends lost 2 bases and 3 bases, in that order; junction bases with no gene match: 3. Germline lookup yields CDR1 MDHEN and CDR2 SYDVKM. CDR3 nucleotides: TGTGCCAGCAGTTTACAAGCGGGAGTCTACGAGCAGTACTTC. It encodes CASSLQAGVYEQYF.

The chain couples TRBV21-1 to TRBJ2-3; the table's D call of TRBD2 was not tested on the DNA. TRBV21-1 is noted as a pseudogene. CDR3 size: 20 residues. The CDR3 region has the DNA TGTGCCAGCAGCATCGTACGGGGACTAGCGGGAGTCCGATCAATCGTTACGCAGTATTTT. The encoded protein is CASSIVRGLAGVRSIVTQYF.

In its sample, this clonotype was seen a few times. V is TRBV28 and J is TRBJ1-6; D gene ambiguous. CDR3 length: 18 amino acids. V dropped 6 bases and J dropped 0 bases, with 18 bases sitting between them. Per the germline V gene, CDR1 is MDHEN and CDR2 is SYDVKM. The CDR3 sequence is CASSQTPEESSYNSPLHF. The DNA of the CDR3 is TGTGCCAGCAGCCAAACCCCCGAAGAGAGCTCCTATAATTCACCCCTCCACTTT.

This clonotype has a handful of counts. The CDR3 coding sequence is TGCGCCAGCAGCTTGTGGCAGGGAAATGGCTACACCTTC. Protein: CASSLWQGNGYTF. V usage is TRBV5-1 and J usage is TRBJ1-2, with D tentatively TRBD1 (5 bases). V lost 1 base to trimming and J lost 6 bases, with 10 bases between them. Looked up from germline, CDR1 is SGHRS and CDR2 is YFSETQ. The CDR3 contains 13 residues.

The chain carries TRBV27 and TRBJ2-1, with 12 bases matching TRBD2. The germline V gene has CDR1 MNHEY and CDR2 SMNVEV (reference sequence). The CDR3 is 15 amino acids. J was trimmed by 6 bases and V by 8 bases; bases with no gene match: 8. DNA for the CDR3: TGTGCCAGCGCTGACGGACTAGCGGGACGCAATGAGCAGTTCTTC. It specifies CASADGLAGRNEQFF.

In this sample, this clonotype turned up a few times. The chain joins TRBV4-3 to TRBJ2-7; no clear D gene. Trimming shortened V by 0 bases and J by 4 bases, and 13 bases separated the two germline ends. This CDR3 has 15 amino acids. The germline gives CDR1 LGHNA, CDR2 YSLEER. The CDR3 nucleotides read TGCGCCAGCAGCCAAGACCGAGACTCACTTTACGAGCAGTACTTC. It is translated as CASSQDRDSLYEQYF.

The V and J genes are TRBV28 and TRBJ2-3; 7 bases are shared with TRBD2. Germline CDR1 MDHEN, CDR2 SYDVKM. Germline trimming cut 7 bases from V and 5 bases from J; bases unmatched to any gene: 12. This CDR3 is built from 15 residues. The CDR3 protein is CASIKTSQRVDTQYF. CDR3 bases: TGTGCCAGCATTAAGACTAGCCAAAGAGTAGATACGCAGTATTTT. Using reference TRBV28 and TRBJ2-3 for the parts outside the CDR3, the full variable domain is DVKVTQSSRYLVKRTGEKVFLECVQDMDHENMFWYRQDPGLGLRLIYFSYDVKMKEKGDIPEGYSVSREKKERFSLILESASTNQTSMYLCASIKTSQRVDTQYFGPGTRLTVL.

This clonotype was seen more than once but under ten times. The rearrangement uses TRBV14 and TRBJ2-1; D unclear. The germline CDR1 and CDR2 sequences are SGHDN and FVKESK. The CDR3 loop spans 13 amino acids. The V gene lost 4 bases and the J gene lost 7 bases, with 11 bases spanning the gap. DNA for the CDR3: TGTGCCAGCAGCCCCGATCTGCGGAATGAGCAGTTCTTC. Translating gives CASSPDLRNEQFF.

This clonotype has a handful of counts. The V call is TRBV28, the J call TRBJ2-5; TRBD1 aligns across 11 bases. V was pared by 3 bases and J by 4 bases, with 10 bases of the junction left unmatched. The germline V gene has CDR1 MDHEN and CDR2 SYDVKM. This CDR3 comprises 17 residues. This CDR3 is CASSLDRGPGGSETQYF. The CDR3 coding sequence is TGTGCCAGCAGTTTGGACAGGGGGCCGGGGGGTTCAGAGACCCAGTACTTC.